The clone carrying this T cell receptor beta chain showed up just a few times. The target antigen is unknown. This sample is part of a study of T cells in Graves' hyperthyroidism and ophthalmopathy. Study-level information: It was at initial diagnosis, before any treatment, that peripheral blood was collected. Overall study results and limits: Prediction of ophthalmopathy progression came a median 6.5 months pre-onset.

RNA transcripts were the template for amplifying TCR beta CDR3 regions. During a first-round RT-PCR of the TCR CDR3, the HTBI primer set was used. TCRdb reprocessed the multiplex PCR reads with MiXCR, giving one entry per CDR3 protein. The sample has some 490,000 distinct CDR3 sequences; approximately 23% are singletons. Germline V gene lookup returns CDR1 SEHNR and CDR2 FQNEAQ (reference sequence). The CDR3 covers 18 residues. Trimming took 5 bases from V and 2 from J, leaving 21 bases between them. Every diagnosis used clinical symptoms, serum thyroxine and TRAb, thyroid ultrasound and orbital computed tomography.

The chain recombines TRBV7-9 with TRBJ2-2; D perhaps matches TRBD2 (6 bases). The sequence derives from a woman aged 65 to 85 with Graves' ophthalmopathy. Sequencing used blood. The CDR3 nucleotides read TGTGCCAGCAGCCCCCCAGTTGGGCGGGACCTCAACACCGGGGAGCTGTTTTTT. Protein: CASSPPVGRDLNTGELFF.